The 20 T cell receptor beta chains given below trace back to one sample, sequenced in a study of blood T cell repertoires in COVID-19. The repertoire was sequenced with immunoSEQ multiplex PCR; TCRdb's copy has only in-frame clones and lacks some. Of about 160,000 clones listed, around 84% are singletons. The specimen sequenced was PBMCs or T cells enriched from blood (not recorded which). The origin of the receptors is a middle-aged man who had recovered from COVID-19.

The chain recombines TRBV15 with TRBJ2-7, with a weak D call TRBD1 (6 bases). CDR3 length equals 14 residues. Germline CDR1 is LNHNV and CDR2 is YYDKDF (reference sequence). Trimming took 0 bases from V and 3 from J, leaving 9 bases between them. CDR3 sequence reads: CATSRDKGVYEQYF. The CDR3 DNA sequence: TGTGCCACCAGCAGAGATAAGGGGGTCTACGAGCAGTACTTC. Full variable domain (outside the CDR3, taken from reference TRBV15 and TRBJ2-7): DAMVIQNPRYQVTQFGKPVTLSCSQTLNHNVMYWYQQKSSQAPKLLFHYYDKDFNNEADTPDNFQSRRPNTSFCFLDIRSPGLGDTAMYLCATSRDKGVYEQYFGPGTRLTVT.

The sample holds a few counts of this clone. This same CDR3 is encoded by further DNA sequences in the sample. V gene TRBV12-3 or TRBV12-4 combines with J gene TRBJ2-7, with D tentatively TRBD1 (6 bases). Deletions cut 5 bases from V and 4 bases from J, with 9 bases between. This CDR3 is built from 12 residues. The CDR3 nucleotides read TGTGCCAGCAGTCCCGGACAGTACGAGCAGTACTTC. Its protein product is CASSPGQYEQYF.

CDR3 region: CASSFPVNTEAFF. The DNA of the CDR3 is TGTGCCAGCAGTTTCCCCGTGAACACTGAAGCTTTCTTT. The rearrangement joins TRBV12-3 or TRBV12-4 to TRBJ1-1; D is ambiguous. The CDR3 length is 13 residues. Trimming took off 3 bases at V and 0 bases at J, with 5 bases between the two ends.

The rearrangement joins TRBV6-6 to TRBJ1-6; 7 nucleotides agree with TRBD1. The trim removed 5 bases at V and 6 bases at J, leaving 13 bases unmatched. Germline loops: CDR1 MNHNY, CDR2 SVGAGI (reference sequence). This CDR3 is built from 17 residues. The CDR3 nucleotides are TGTGCCAGCAGTCCTACCCAACCGACAGGGACTAATTCACCCCTCCACTTT. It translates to CASSPTQPTGTNSPLHF.

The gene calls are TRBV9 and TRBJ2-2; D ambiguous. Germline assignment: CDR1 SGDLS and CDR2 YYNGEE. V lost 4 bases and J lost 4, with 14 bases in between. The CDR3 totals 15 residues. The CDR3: CASSPILGPTGELFF. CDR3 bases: TGTGCCAGCAGCCCGATCCTAGGTCCCACCGGGGAGCTGTTTTTT.

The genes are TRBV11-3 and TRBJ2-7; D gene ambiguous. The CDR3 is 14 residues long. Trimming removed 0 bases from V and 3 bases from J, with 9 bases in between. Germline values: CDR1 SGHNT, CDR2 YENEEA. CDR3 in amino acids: CASSLEAGRYEQYF. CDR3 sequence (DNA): TGTGCCAGCAGCTTAGAAGCAGGCCGCTACGAGCAGTACTTC.

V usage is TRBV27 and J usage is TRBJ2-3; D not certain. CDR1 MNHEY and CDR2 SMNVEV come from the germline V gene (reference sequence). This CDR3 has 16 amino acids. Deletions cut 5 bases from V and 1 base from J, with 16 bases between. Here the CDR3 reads CASSVPPGSGTDTQYF. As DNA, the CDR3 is TGTGCCAGCAGTGTCCCGCCCGGGTCGGGCACAGATACGCAGTATTTT.

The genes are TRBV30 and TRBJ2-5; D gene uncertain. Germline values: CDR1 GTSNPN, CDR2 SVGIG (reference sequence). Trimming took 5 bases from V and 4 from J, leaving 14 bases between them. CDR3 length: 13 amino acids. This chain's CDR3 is CAWAIGARETQYF. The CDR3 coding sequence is TGTGCCTGGGCTATTGGAGCCCGAGAGACCCAGTACTTC.

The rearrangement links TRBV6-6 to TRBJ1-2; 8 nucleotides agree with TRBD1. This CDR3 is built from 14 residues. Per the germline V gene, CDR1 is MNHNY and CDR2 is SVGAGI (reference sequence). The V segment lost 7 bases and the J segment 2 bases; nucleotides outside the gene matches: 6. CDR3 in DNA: TGTGCCAGCATGGAGGACAGGGTCAACTATGGCTACACCTTC. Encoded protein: CASMEDRVNYGYTF.

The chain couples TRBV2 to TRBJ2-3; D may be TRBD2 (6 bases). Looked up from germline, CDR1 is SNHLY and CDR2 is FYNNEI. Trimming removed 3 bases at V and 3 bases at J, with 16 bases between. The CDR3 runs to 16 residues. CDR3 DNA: TGTGCCAGCAGTGAGAAGACTAGAACGACGACAGATACGCAGTATTTT. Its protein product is CASSEKTRTTTDTQYF. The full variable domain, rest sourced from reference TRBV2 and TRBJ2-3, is EPEVTQTPSHQVTQMGQEVILRCVPISNHLYFYWYRQILGQKVEFLVSFYNNEISEKSEIFDDQFSVERPDGSNFTLKIRSTKLEDSAMYFCASSEKTRTTTDTQYFGPGTRLTVL.

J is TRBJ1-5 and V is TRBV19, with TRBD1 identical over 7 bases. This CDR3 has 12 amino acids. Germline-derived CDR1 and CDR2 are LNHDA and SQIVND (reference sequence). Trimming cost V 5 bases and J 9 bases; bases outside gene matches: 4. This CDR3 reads CASSPRTGPQHF. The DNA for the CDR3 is TGTGCCAGTAGTCCCAGGACAGGGCCCCAGCATTTT. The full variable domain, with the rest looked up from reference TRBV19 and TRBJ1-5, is DGGITQSPKYLFRKEGQNVTLSCEQNLNHDAMYWYRQDPGQGLRLIYYSQIVNDFQKGDIAEGYSVSREKKESFPLTVTSAQKNPTAFYLCASSPRTGPQHFGDGTRLSIL.

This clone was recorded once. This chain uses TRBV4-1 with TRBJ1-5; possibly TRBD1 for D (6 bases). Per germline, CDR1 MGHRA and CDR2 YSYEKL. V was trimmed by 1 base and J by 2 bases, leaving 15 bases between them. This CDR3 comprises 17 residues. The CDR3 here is CASSQVVQGSGNQPQHF. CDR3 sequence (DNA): TGCGCCAGCAGCCAAGTTGTACAGGGTTCTGGCAATCAGCCCCAGCATTTT.

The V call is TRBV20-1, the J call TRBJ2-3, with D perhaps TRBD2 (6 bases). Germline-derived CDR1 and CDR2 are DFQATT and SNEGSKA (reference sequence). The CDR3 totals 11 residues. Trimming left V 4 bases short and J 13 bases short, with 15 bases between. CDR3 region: CSATLASQEYF. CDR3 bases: TGCAGTGCTACCCTAGCGTCCCAGGAGTATTTT.

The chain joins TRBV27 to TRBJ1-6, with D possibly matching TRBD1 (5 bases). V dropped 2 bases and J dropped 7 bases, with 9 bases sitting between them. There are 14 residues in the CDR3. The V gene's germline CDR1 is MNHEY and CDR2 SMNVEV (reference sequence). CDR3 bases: TGTGCCAGCAGTTTAACAGGTAGCAATTCACCCCTCCACTTT. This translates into CASSLTGSNSPLHF.

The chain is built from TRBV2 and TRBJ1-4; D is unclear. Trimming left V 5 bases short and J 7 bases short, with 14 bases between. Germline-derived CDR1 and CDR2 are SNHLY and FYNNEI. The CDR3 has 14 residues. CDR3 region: CASSSRAHSEKLFF. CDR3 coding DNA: TGTGCCAGCAGTTCCCGAGCCCATAGTGAAAAACTGTTTTTT.

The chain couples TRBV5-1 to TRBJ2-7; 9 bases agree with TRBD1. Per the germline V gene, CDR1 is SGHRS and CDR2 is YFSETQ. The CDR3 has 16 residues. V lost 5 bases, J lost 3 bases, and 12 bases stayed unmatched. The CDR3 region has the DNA TGCGCCAGCAGGGAAACAGGGGGCTTAAAGGTCTACGAGCAGTACTTC. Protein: CASRETGGLKVYEQYF.

CDR3 bases: TGTGCCAGCAGTTTACAGGGGGCAAATGGCTACACCTTC. The encoded protein is CASSLQGANGYTF. The V gene is TRBV12-3 or TRBV12-4, the J gene TRBJ1-2; 8 bases map to TRBD1. The CDR3 runs to 13 residues. Losses at the gene ends were 2 bases for V and 6 bases for J; bases not matched to a gene: 2.

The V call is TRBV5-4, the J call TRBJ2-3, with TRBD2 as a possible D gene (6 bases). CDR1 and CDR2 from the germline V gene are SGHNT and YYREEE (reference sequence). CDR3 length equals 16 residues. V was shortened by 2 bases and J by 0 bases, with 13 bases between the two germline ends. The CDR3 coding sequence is TGTGCCAGCAGCTTAAGGTTAGGGACTAGCACAGATACGCAGTATTTT. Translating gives CASSLRLGTSTDTQYF.

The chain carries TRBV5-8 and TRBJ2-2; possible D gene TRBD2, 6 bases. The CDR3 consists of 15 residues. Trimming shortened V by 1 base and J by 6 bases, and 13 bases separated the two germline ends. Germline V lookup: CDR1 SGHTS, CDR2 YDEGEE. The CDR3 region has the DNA TGTGCCAGCAGCTTGAAGGGACTTAAGTCCGGGGAGCTGTTTTTT. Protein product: CASSLKGLKSGELFF.

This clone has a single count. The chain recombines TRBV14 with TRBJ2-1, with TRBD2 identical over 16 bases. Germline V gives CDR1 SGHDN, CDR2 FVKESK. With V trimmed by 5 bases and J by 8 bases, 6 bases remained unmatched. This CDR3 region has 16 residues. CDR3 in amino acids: CASSSGTSGGAHEQFF. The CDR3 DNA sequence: TGTGCCAGCAGCTCCGGGACTAGCGGGGGGGCCCATGAGCAGTTCTTC. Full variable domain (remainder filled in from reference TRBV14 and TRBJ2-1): EAGVTQFPSHSVIEKGQTVTLRCDPISGHDNLYWYRRVMGKEIKFLLHFVKESKQDESGMPNNRFLAERTGGTYSTLKVQPAELEDSGVYFCASSSGTSGGAHEQFFGPGTRLTVL.